The source of this T cell receptor beta chain is a study of shared clonotypes between healthy human individuals. Whole-study context: The donors, a couple of women and three men, were aged 18 to 49.

The CDR3 totals 17 residues. Losses at the gene ends were 5 bases for V and 3 bases for J; bases not matched to a gene: 9. Germline V gene lookup returns CDR1 SGHVS and CDR2 FNYEAQ. TCRdb's copy holds only in-frame clones and misses some; the assay was immunoSEQ multiplex PCR. The sample contains around 1.9 million clones, 93% of which appear only once. A remark on this clone: Its antigen is not known.

Positively selected for CCR7, the CD45RO-negative cells used as naive CD8 cells excluded terminally differentiated effector memory CD45RA+ cells. Recent vaccinations or acute infections were absent in the healthy HIV-negative adult donors. Overall study findings and caveats: Memory subsets generally showed smaller estimated richness than naive subsets did.

This chain joins TRBV7-6 and TRBJ2-7, with 14 bases that match TRBD2. The sequencing input was naive CD8+ T cells from PBMCs. This TCR was recovered from a man between 18 and 35 years old in good health. Some clones in this sample may be carry-over from other donors' samples. The CDR3 sequence is CASSQGLAGAVVYEQYF. DNA of the CDR3: TGTGCCAGCAGCCAGGGACTAGCGGGAGCCGTGGTCTACGAGCAGTACTTC.